Each of the 25 T cell receptor beta chains below was sequenced from the same sample in a study of blood T cell repertoires in COVID-19. Using immunoSEQ multiplex PCR, the repertoire was profiled, and TCRdb retains in-frame clones only, with some absent. The sample has under 250,000 clones, around nine tenths seen once. Sequenced input: peripheral blood. These receptors were obtained from a man aged 18 to 29 with active or convalescent COVID-19.

The chain combines TRBV3-1 (or the pseudogene TRBV3-2) with TRBJ2-2; 9 bases fit TRBD1. Trimming took 4 bases from V and 5 from J; bases not matched to a gene: 11. The germline V gene encodes CDR1 LGHDT and CDR2 YNNKEL (reference sequence). The CDR3 contains 17 residues. The CDR3 DNA reads TGTGCCAGCAGCCTAAGTCCCGGGACAGGGTCTACCGGGGAGCTGTTTTTT. Residues: CASSLSPGTGSTGELFF.

The CDR3 protein is CASSLSETYNEQFF. The CDR3 DNA is TGTGCCAGTAGTCTTTCAGAAACCTACAATGAGCAGTTCTTC. This chain connects TRBV19 to TRBJ2-1; D gene uncertain. Trimming left V 5 bases short and J 2 bases short, with 10 bases between. CDR1 and CDR2 (germline): LNHDA, SQIVND (reference sequence). The CDR3 sequence is 14 residues long.

The gene calls are TRBV2 and TRBJ1-5, with a possible D match to TRBD1 (6 bases). The CDR3 totals 15 residues. Germline lookup yields CDR1 SNHLY and CDR2 FYNNEI. V gave up 8 bases and J gave up 2 bases, with 16 bases separating them. The CDR3 region is CASRGGQRGNQPQHF. CDR3 sequence (DNA): TGTGCCAGCCGGGGGGGACAAAGGGGCAATCAGCCCCAGCATTTT.

V gene TRBV7-6 combines with J gene TRBJ1-3, with 10 bases identical to TRBD1. Germline V lookup: CDR1 SGHVS, CDR2 FNYEAQ. This CDR3 has 16 residues. The ends lost 5 bases at V and 4 bases at J; junction bases unmatched: 8. CDR3 nucleotide sequence: TGTGCCAGCAGCCCTAGACAGGGGGCGACAGGAAACACCATATATTTT. Its translation is CASSPRQGATGNTIYF.

The V and J genes are TRBV6-5 and TRBJ1-2, with TRBD1 matching 7 bases. CDR1 is MNHEY and CDR2 is SVGAGI in the germline V gene. This CDR3 has 15 residues. V lost 4 bases and J lost 8; bases outside the gene matches: 13. This CDR3 reads CASSFATGPSAGYTF. The CDR3 DNA follows: TGTGCCAGCAGTTTCGCGACAGGGCCCTCGGCCGGCTACACCTTC.

V gene TRBV11-2 combines with J gene TRBJ1-4; 8 bases fit TRBD1. Trimming cost V 5 bases and J 5 bases; bases outside gene matches: 7. The CDR3 loop spans 15 amino acids. Germline lookup yields CDR1 SGHAT and CDR2 FQNNGV. In nucleotides, the CDR3 is TGTGCCAGCAGCCTGGGACAGGCGTTCAATGAAAAACTGTTTTTT. Translating it yields CASSLGQAFNEKLFF.

The rearrangement uses TRBV7-8 and TRBJ1-2; 7 positions match TRBD1. The CDR3 spans 16 residues. The V segment lost 0 bases and the J segment 5 bases; nucleotides outside the gene matches: 9. Germline CDR1 SGHVS, CDR2 FQNEAQ. In DNA, the CDR3 is TGTGCCAGCAGCTTAGCGGGCAGGGGGAAGGAGTATGGCTACACCTTC. Residues: CASSLAGRGKEYGYTF.

This clone was seen once. This chain links TRBV19 with TRBJ2-1; maybe TRBD2 (5 bases). The CDR3 sequence is 16 residues long. Trimming took off 6 bases at V and 9 bases at J, with 24 bases between the two ends. Looked up from germline, CDR1 is LNHDA and CDR2 is SQIVND (reference sequence). In DNA, the CDR3 is TGTGCCAGTAGCGAAATGGTTTCTTCGGGGTCGCGTGAGCAGTTCTTC. It yields the protein CASSEMVSSGSREQFF.

The J gene is TRBJ1-5, the V gene TRBV5-5, with 12 bases aligning to TRBD1. This CDR3 has 16 residues. CDR1 and CDR2 from the germline V gene are SGHKS and YYEKEE (reference sequence). The V gene end was trimmed by 4 bases and the J gene end by 6 bases; junction bases not matched to a gene: 8. The CDR3 DNA sequence: TGTGCCAGCAGCCCAAGGGACAGGGGGCTGGTTCAGCCCCAGCATTTT. This translates into CASSPRDRGLVQPQHF. Complete variable domain (other parts from reference TRBV5-5 and TRBJ1-5): DAGVTQSPTHLIKTRGQQVTLRCSPISGHKSVSWYQQVLGQGPQFIFQYYEKEERGRGNFPDRFSARQFPNYSSELNVNALLLGDSALYLCASSPRDRGLVQPQHFGDGTRLSIL.

V usage is TRBV10-3 and J usage is TRBJ2-2; D possibly corresponds to TRBD2 (6 bases). Germline CDR1 is ENHRY and CDR2 is SYGVKD. V shed 3 bases and J shed 6 bases, with 14 bases lying between them. The CDR3 is 15 residues long. The CDR3, as DNA: TGTGCCATCAGTGACGGGAGTTCCCTCTCCGGGGAGCTGTTTTTT. Encoded protein: CAISDGSSLSGELFF.

V and J are TRBV4-1 and TRBJ1-2; 7 nucleotides match TRBD1. Germline V gene sequence: CDR1 MGHRA, CDR2 YSYEKL. The CDR3 sequence is 15 residues long. V lost 5 bases, J lost 4 bases, and 10 bases stayed unmatched. The CDR3 loop is CASSYSQQGLYGYTF. In DNA form, the CDR3 reads TGCGCCAGCAGCTACTCCCAACAGGGGCTCTATGGCTACACCTTC.

V gene TRBV6-2 or TRBV6-3 combines with J gene TRBJ1-3; D is ambiguous. Per the germline V gene, CDR1 is MNHEY and CDR2 is SVGEGT. V was trimmed by 2 bases and J by 0 bases, leaving 5 bases between them. The CDR3 is 14 residues long. The CDR3: CASSYRGSGNTIYF. The CDR3 DNA is TGTGCCAGCAGTTACCGAGGCTCTGGAAACACCATATATTTT.

The V and J genes are TRBV6-5 and TRBJ1-6; 7 bases align to TRBD1. The V gene's germline CDR1 is MNHEY and CDR2 SVGAGI. J gave up 7 bases and V 2 bases, and 8 bases lay outside the gene matches. The CDR3 runs 16 residues. The CDR3 here is CASSYEGARRNSPLHF. As DNA, the CDR3 is TGTGCCAGCAGTTACGAGGGGGCGCGTCGCAATTCACCCCTCCACTTT.

The V and J genes are TRBV2 and TRBJ2-7; 14 bases are a match to TRBD2. The germline V gene encodes CDR1 SNHLY and CDR2 FYNNEI. The CDR3 spans 17 residues. The V segment lost 1 base and the J segment 4 bases; nucleotides outside the gene matches: 6. This CDR3 reads CASSEVRGLAGGYEQYF. The DNA of the CDR3 is TGTGCCAGCAGTGAAGTCCGAGGACTAGCGGGGGGTTACGAGCAGTACTTC.

The chain recombines TRBV30 with TRBJ2-5; tentatively, D is TRBD1 (5 bases). V lost 1 base to trimming and J lost 9 bases, with 18 bases between them. In germline, CDR1 is GTSNPN, CDR2 SVGIG (reference sequence). This CDR3 comprises 14 residues. The CDR3 coding sequence is TGTGCCTGGAGTGCAATAGGGGCCCTTGGGGCCCAGTACTTC. Translated: CAWSAIGALGAQYF.

The rearrangement uses TRBV5-1 and TRBJ1-4; 7 bases are shared with TRBD1. The trim removed 4 bases at V and 0 bases at J, leaving 12 bases unmatched. CDR1 SGHRS and CDR2 YFSETQ come from the germline V gene. The CDR3 length is 18 residues. The CDR3 reads CASSARRDSATTNEKLFF. The CDR3 DNA reads as TGCGCCAGCAGCGCACGCCGGGACAGTGCCACAACTAATGAAAAACTGTTTTTT.

The rearrangement uses TRBV27 and TRBJ2-1; 15 bases agree with TRBD2. This CDR3 is 18 amino acids long. Trimming took 3 bases from V and 9 from J; bases not matched to a gene: 12. Germline CDR1 and CDR2: MNHEY and SMNVEV (reference sequence). In nucleotides, the CDR3 is TGTGCCAGCAGTTTCCGTGGACTAGCGGGGGGGCCGGGTGGTGAGCAGTTCTTC. Translation: CASSFRGLAGGPGGEQFF.

The V call is TRBV7-2, the J call TRBJ2-3, with 7 bases aligning to TRBD1. There are 14 residues in the CDR3. CDR1 SGHTA and CDR2 FQGNSA come from the germline V gene. With V trimmed by 5 bases and J by 4 bases, 6 bases remained unmatched. The CDR3 sequence is CASSPRQGSDTQYF. CDR3 nucleotide sequence: TGTGCCAGCAGCCCTCGACAGGGTTCAGATACGCAGTATTTT.

The CDR3 DNA sequence: TGTGCCACCGGACAGGTCAACCAGCCCCAGCATTTT. Amino acid sequence: CATGQVNQPQHF. V and J are TRBV27 and TRBJ1-5, with 7 bases lining up with TRBD1. J lost 7 bases, V lost 10 bases, and 7 bases had no gene match. The CDR3 consists of 12 residues. CDR1 MNHEY and CDR2 SMNVEV come from the germline V gene (reference sequence).

The rearrangement joins TRBV4-3 to TRBJ2-2, with 8 bases aligning to TRBD2. Trimming removed 3 bases from V and 5 bases from J; junction bases left unmatched: 8. CDR1 is LGHNA and CDR2 is YSLEER in the germline V gene. The CDR3 contains 16 residues. In DNA form, the CDR3 reads TGCGCCAGCAGCCAGCTCCGCGGGGGGCGAACCGGGGAGCTGTTTTTT. Protein: CASSQLRGGRTGELFF.

The V gene is TRBV9, the J gene TRBJ1-3; TRBD1 matches 8 bases. V lost 3 bases and J lost 3; bases outside the gene matches: 5. The germline CDR1 and CDR2 sequences are SGDLS and YYNGEE. There are 15 residues in the CDR3. CDR3 coding DNA: TGTGCCAGCAGCGGTCAGGGGGCCGGTGGAAACACCATATATTTT. As protein: CASSGQGAGGNTIYF.

The chain carries TRBV18 and TRBJ1-3; 9 bases map to TRBD1. Per germline, CDR1 KGHSH and CDR2 LQKENI. This CDR3 is built from 14 residues. After removal of 3 bases from V and 4 bases from J, the junction contained 1 base not matched to a gene. CDR3 bases: TGTGCCAGCTCACCCGGGACAGGGGGAAACACCATATATTTT. Amino acids: CASSPGTGGNTIYF.

With regard to this clone: The same CDR3 is also encoded by other DNA sequences in this sample. The rearrangement joins TRBV4-3 to TRBJ2-7; 13 nucleotides align to TRBD2. The CDR3 is 18 residues long. V lost 0 bases to trimming and J lost 1 base; unmatched junction nucleotides: 6. Germline assignment: CDR1 LGHNA and CDR2 YSLEER. CDR3 residues: CASSQDLGTSGISYEQYF. CDR3 DNA sequence: TGCGCCAGCAGCCAAGATCTCGGGACTAGCGGGATATCCTACGAGCAGTACTTC.

The V and J genes are TRBV19 and TRBJ1-4; no clear D gene. Deletions cut 3 bases from V and 4 bases from J, with 15 bases between. CDR3 length: 16 residues. Germline loops: CDR1 LNHDA, CDR2 SQIVND (reference sequence). CDR3 nucleotides: TGTGCCAGTAGTATGGGAGCTTACACCTTTAATGAAAAACTGTTTTTT. Its translation: CASSMGAYTFNEKLFF.

The chain links TRBV7-2 to TRBJ1-2; 8 bases are shared with TRBD1. Germline V gene lookup returns CDR1 SGHTA and CDR2 FQGNSA. J lost 0 bases, V lost 5 bases, and 5 bases had no gene match. This CDR3 is 15 amino acids long. CDR3 sequence reads: CASSPRTGTNYGYTF. CDR3 nucleotide sequence: TGTGCCAGCAGCCCGAGGACAGGGACTAACTATGGCTACACCTTC.